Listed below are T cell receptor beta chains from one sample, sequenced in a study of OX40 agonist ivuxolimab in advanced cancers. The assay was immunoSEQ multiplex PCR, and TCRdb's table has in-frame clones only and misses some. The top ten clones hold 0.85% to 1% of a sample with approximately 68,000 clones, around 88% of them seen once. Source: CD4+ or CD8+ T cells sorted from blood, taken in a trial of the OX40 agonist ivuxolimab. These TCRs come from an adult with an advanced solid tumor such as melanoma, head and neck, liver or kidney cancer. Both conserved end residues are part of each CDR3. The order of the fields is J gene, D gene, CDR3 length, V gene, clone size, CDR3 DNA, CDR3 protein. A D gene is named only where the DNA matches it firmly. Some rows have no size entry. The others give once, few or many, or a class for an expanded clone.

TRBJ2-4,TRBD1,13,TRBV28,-,TGTGCCAGCAGTTTTGGGGACAGAGGAGTTCAGTACTTC,CASSFGDRGVQYF
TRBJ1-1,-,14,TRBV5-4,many,TGTGCCAGCAGCTTGGCGAGGGCGAACACTGAAGCTTTCTTT,CASSLARANTEAFF
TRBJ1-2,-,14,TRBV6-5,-,TGTGCCAGCACCCGGGAATCTACTAACTATGGCTACACCTTC,CASTRESTNYGYTF
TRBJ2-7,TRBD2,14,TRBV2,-,TGTGCCAGCAGAGGGACTAGCGGGAACTACGAGCAGTACTTC,CASRGTSGNYEQYF
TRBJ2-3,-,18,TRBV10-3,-,TGTGCCATCAGTGAGTCGGTATCGGGGAGAACTAGCACAGATACGCAGTATTTT,CAISESVSGRTSTDTQYF
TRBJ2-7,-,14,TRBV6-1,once,TGTGCCAGCAGTGAAGCGCTATTGAGGATACGACTCAACTTC,CASSEALLRIRLNF
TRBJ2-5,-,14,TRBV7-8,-,TGTGCCAGCAGCTTATACCGGAACCAAGAGACCCAGTACTTC,CASSLYRNQETQYF
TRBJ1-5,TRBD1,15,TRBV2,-,TGTGCCAGCAGTTCGATGGGACAGAACACTCAGCCCCAGCATTTT,CASSSMGQNTQPQHF
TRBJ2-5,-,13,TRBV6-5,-,TGTGCCAGCAGGAGACTAGGCCAAGAGACCCAGTACTTC,CASRRLGQETQYF
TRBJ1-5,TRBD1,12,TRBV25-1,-,TGTGCCAGCTCCCCAGGGGGTCAGCCCCAGCATTTT,CASSPGGQPQHF
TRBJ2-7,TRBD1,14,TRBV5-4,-,TGTGCCAGCAGCAGGGCAGGGGGCGCATTTGAGCAGTACTTC,CASSRAGGAFEQYF
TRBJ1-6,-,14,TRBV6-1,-,TGTGCCAGCGCGGACCTTCTGCCTAATTCACCCCTCCACTTT,CASADLLPNSPLHF
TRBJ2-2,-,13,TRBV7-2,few,TGTGCCAGCAGCTTATGGCAGACCGGGGAGCTGTTTTTT,CASSLWQTGELFF
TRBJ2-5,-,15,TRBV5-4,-,TGTGCCAGCAGCTTTATGGTGGGGTCTAAAAAGACCCAGTACTTC,CASSFMVGSKKTQYF
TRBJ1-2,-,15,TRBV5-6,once,TGTGCCAGCAGCGCCGGGACCGCCACTCTCTATGGCTACACCTTC,CASSAGTATLYGYTF
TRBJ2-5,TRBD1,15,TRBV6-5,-,TGTGCCAGCAGTTACTCGAATAGGGACAGAGAGACCCAGTACTTC,CASSYSNRDRETQYF